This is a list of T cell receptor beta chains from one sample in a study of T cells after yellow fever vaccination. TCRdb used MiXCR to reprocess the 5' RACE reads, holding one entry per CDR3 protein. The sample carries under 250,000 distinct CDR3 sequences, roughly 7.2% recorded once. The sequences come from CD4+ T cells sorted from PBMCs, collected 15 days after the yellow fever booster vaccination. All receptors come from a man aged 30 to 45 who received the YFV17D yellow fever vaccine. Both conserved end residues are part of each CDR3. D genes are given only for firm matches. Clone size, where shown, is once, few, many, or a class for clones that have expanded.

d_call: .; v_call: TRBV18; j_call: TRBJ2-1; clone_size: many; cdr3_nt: TGTGCCAGCTCGACGACCAGCGGGCCTTACAATGAGCAGTTCTTC; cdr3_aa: CASSTTSGPYNEQFF
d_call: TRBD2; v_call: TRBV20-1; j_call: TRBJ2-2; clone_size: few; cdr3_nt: TGCAGTGCTAGTCGGGGGGGTGCGAACACCGGGGAGCTGTTTTTT; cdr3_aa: CSASRGGANTGELFF
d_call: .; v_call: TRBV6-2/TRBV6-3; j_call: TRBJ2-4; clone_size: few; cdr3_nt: TGTGCCAGCAGCCCACCATCGAGCCCTCAGTACTTC; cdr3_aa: CASSPPSSPQYF
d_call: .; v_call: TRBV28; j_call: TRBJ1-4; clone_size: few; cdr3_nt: TGTGCCAGCAGTTCTCCGGGAGCAAGATTGTTTTTT; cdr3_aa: CASSSPGARLFF
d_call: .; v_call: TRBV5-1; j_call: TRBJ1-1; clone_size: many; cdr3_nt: TGCGCCAGCAGCTTGGGGATGAACACTGAAGCTTTCTTT; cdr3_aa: CASSLGMNTEAFF
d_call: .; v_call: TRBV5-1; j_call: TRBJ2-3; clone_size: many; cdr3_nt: TGCGCCAGCAGCTTGGGGAGGGGAGACAGGACCACAGATACGCAGTATTTT; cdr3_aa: CASSLGRGDRTTDTQYF
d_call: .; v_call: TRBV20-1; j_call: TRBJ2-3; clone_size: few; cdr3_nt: TGCAGTGCTTTACGAGCAGGAGATACGCAGTATTTT; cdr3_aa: CSALRAGDTQYF
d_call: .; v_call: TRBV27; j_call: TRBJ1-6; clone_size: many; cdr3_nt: TGTGCCAGCAGGGACGGGAGCTCCTATAATTCACCCCTCCACTTT; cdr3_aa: CASRDGSSYNSPLHF
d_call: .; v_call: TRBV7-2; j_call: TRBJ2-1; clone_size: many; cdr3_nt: TGTGCCAGCAGCTTAGATATTATGATTGAGCAGTTCTTC; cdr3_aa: CASSLDIMIEQFF
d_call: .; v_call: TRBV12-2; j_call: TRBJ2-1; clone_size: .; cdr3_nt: TGTGCAAGTCGCTTAGACGGAGATCTGAGCTCCTACAATGAGCAGTTCTTC; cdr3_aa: CASRLDGDLSSYNEQFF
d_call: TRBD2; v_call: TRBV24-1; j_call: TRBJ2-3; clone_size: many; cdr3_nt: TGTGCCACGGGTCCCAGGGCGGGAGGCCTCACAGATACGCAGTATTTT; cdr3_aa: CATGPRAGGLTDTQYF
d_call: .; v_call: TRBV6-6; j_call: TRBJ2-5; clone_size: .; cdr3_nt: TGTGCCAGCAGGCCAGACAGGCAAGAGACCCAGTACTTC; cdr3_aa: CASRPDRQETQYF
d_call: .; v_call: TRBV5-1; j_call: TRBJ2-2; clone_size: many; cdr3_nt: TGCGCCAGCAGCTTGGGAGTCACCGGGGAGCTGTTTTTT; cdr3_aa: CASSLGVTGELFF
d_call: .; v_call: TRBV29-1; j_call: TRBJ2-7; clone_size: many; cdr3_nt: TGCAGCGTGAGCGACGGGACCTACGAGCAGTACTTC; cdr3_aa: CSVSDGTYEQYF
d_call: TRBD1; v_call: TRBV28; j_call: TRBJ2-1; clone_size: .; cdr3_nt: TGTGCCAGCATGAGACAGGGGGCCTACAATGAGCAGTTCTTC; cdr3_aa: CASMRQGAYNEQFF
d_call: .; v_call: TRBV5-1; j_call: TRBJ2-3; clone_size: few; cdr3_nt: TGCGCCAGCAGCTTGGTTAGGGAGGCAGATACGCAGTATTTT; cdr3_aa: CASSLVREADTQYF
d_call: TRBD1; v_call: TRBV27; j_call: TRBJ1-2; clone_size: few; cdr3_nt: TGTGCCAGCAGTAGAAAGTGGGACAGCTATGGCTACACCTTC; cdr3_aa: CASSRKWDSYGYTF
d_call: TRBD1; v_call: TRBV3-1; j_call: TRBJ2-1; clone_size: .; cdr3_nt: TGTGCCAGCAGGGACAGGGGAAATGAGCAGTTCTTC; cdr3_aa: CASRDRGNEQFF
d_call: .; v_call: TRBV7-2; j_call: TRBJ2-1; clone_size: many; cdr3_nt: TGTGCCAGCAGCTTAGCGCACGGGAACAATGAGCAGTTCTTC; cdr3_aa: CASSLAHGNNEQFF
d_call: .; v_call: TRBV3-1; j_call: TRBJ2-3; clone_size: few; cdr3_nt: TGTGCCAGCAGCGAGCGGGCCAGCACAGATACGCAGTATTTT; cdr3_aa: CASSERASTDTQYF
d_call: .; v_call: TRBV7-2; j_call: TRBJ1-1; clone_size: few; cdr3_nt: TGTGCCAGCAGCTTACTGGGCCAAGCCACTGAAGCTTTCTTT; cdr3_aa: CASSLLGQATEAFF
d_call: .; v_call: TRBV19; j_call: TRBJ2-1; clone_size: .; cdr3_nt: TGTGCCAGTAGTCCTCTAGCGAGGAGATCCTACAATGAGCAGTTCTTC; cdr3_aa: CASSPLARRSYNEQFF
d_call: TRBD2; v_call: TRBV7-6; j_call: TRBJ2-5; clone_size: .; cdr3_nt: TGTGCCAGCAGCGTAGCCGGGACTAGGGAAGAGACCCAGTACTTC; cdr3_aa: CASSVAGTREETQYF
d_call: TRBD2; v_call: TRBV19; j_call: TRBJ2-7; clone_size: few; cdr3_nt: TGTGCCAGTAGTTCCAGCAGCGGGAGTAGCTACGAGCAGTACTTC; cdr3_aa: CASSSSSGSSYEQYF
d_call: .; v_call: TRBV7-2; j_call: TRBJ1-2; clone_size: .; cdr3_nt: TGTGCCAGCACCCATAACTATGGCTACACCTTC; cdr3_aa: CASTHNYGYTF
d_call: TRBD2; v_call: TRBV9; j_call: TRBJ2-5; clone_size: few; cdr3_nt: TGTGCCAGCAGCACGAGCGGGAGTGCAGAGACCCAGTACTTC; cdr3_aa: CASSTSGSAETQYF
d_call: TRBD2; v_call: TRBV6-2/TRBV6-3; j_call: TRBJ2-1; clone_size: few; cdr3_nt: TGTGCCAGCAGTTATCCCACTAGCGGGTACGTGTACAATGAGCAGTTCTTC; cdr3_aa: CASSYPTSGYVYNEQFF
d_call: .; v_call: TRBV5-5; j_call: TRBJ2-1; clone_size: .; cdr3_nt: TGTGCCAGCAGCTTGGTACAAATCAATGAGCAGTTCTTC; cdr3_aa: CASSLVQINEQFF
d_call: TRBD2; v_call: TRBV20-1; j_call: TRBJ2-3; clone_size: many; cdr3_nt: TGCAGTGCTAGCGCCCTGAGGGTAGCGGGAGCGGCAGATACGCAGTATTTT; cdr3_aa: CSASALRVAGAADTQYF
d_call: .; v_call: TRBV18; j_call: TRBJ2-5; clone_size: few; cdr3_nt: TGTGCCAGCGCACAGGCTCACCAAGAGACCCAGTACTTC; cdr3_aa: CASAQAHQETQYF
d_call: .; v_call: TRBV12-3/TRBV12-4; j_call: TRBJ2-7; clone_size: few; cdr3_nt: TGTGCCAGCAGTTTCCCACTAGCCGCCGAGCAGTACTTC; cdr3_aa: CASSFPLAAEQYF